The entry that follows covers one T cell receptor (beta chain) sequence. The data originate from a study of blood T cell repertoires in COVID-19. Original handling: Using reference gene primer amplification, nucleated cell counts were estimated. Clones were read by immunoSEQ multiplex PCR, and TCRdb kept only the in-frame ones, dropping some. V and J calls and clone size follow that table, whereas D and trimming were derived from the DNA. The sample yields a few hundred thousand clones, approximately 87% seen once. Germline CDR1 reads LGHDT; CDR2 reads YNNKEL (reference sequence). The CDR3 length is 17 residues. Unmatched junction bases numbered 7, after V lost 1 base and J lost 5 bases.

Sequencing used PBMCs or T cells enriched from blood (not recorded which). The chain combines TRBV3-1 (or the pseudogene TRBV3-2) with TRBJ1-3; 11 nucleotides align to TRBD1. This sequence was found in a woman between 50 and 59 years old in a cohort exposed to, infected with or recovered from COVID-19 (not recorded which). The CDR3 spells CASSQGTGGFHRNTIYF. Here the CDR3 DNA reads TGTGCCAGCAGCCAAGGGACAGGGGGCTTCCACAGAAACACCATATATTTT.